These 31 T cell receptor beta chains share one sample of origin, sequenced in a study of beta chain features in type 1 diabetes. Points from the study as a whole: Type 1 diabetes patients showed a moderate but significant shortening of TCRB CDR3s in all four CD4+ subsets.

These TCRs' antigens remain unknown. Every isolated RNA sample was fully reverse transcribed, so sequencing captured expressed TCRB transcripts. The table came from immunoSEQ multiplex PCR; TCRdb's copy has only in-frame clones and leaves some out. There are roughly 47,000 clones in the sample; roughly 40% occur only once, and roughly 0.13% lies in the top ten. Source material: stem cell memory CD4+ T cells from blood. The source is a man aged 30 to 45 with type 1 diabetes.

About this clone: The same CDR3 can be traced to other DNA sequences in this sample. The J gene is TRBJ1-1, the V gene TRBV9; D is unclear. Trimming pared 0 bases from V and 0 bases from J, leaving 3 bases between. This CDR3 contains 13 residues. Germline CDR1 reads SGDLS; CDR2 reads YYNGEE. CDR3 bases: TGTGCCAGCAGCGTAGCTGTGAACACTGAAGCTTTCTTT. This gives the protein CASSVAVNTEAFF. The complete variable domain, with remaining parts taken from reference TRBV9 and TRBJ1-1, reads DSGVTQTPKHLITATGQRVTLRCSPRSGDLSVYWYQQSLDQGLQFLIQYYNGEERAKGNILERFSAQQFPDLHSELNLSSLELGDSALYFCASSVAVNTEAFFGQGTRLTVV.

V and J are TRBV5-1 and TRBJ1-1, with 11 bases aligning to TRBD1. Germline V gene lookup returns CDR1 SGHRS and CDR2 YFSETQ. J was trimmed by 4 bases and V by 0 bases; bases with no gene match: 2. There are 15 residues in the CDR3. CDR3 DNA: TGCGCCAGCAGCTTGGAAGGGACAGGGGGCACTGAAGCTTTCTTT. This codes for CASSLEGTGGTEAFF.

The chain uses TRBV9 and TRBJ2-4; 10 bases are shared with TRBD2. The germline CDR1 and CDR2 sequences are SGDLS and YYNGEE. The trim removed 3 bases at V and 7 bases at J, leaving 1 base unmatched. CDR3 length: 13 amino acids. CDR3: CASSAGLANIQYF. The CDR3 DNA sequence: TGTGCCAGCAGCGCGGGACTAGCGAACATTCAGTACTTC.

This chain links TRBV28 with TRBJ2-3, with D perhaps matching TRBD1 (5 bases). The CDR3 extends over 14 amino acids. Trimming removed 7 bases at V and 2 bases at J, with 13 bases between. CDR1 MDHEN and CDR2 SYDVKM come from the germline V gene. CDR3 bases: TGTGCCAGCATAGAAGGGGCGCTCACAGATACGCAGTATTTT. As protein: CASIEGALTDTQYF. Based on the CDR3 plus reference TRBV28 and TRBJ2-3, the full variable domain is DVKVTQSSRYLVKRTGEKVFLECVQDMDHENMFWYRQDPGLGLRLIYFSYDVKMKEKGDIPEGYSVSREKKERFSLILESASTNQTSMYLCASIEGALTDTQYFGPGTRLTVL.

The V call is TRBV9, the J call TRBJ2-1; 7 bases are a match to TRBD2. The CDR3 length is 13 residues. In germline, CDR1 is SGDLS, CDR2 YYNGEE. Losses at the gene ends were 0 bases for V and 7 bases for J; bases not matched to a gene: 1. In nucleotides, the CDR3 is TGTGCCAGCAGCGTAGGGGGAGGGAATGAGCAGTTCTTC. This encodes CASSVGGGNEQFF.

The V and J genes are TRBV9 and TRBJ2-7; D possibly corresponds to TRBD1 (5 bases). The CDR3 is 16 residues long. Germline assignment: CDR1 SGDLS and CDR2 YYNGEE. V dropped 0 bases and J dropped 5 bases, with 18 bases sitting between them. The CDR3 region is CASSVDPRAKEHEQYF. CDR3 DNA: TGTGCCAGCAGCGTAGACCCCAGGGCCAAGGAGCACGAGCAGTACTTC.

This clone was seen more than once but under ten times. This chain connects TRBV5-1 to TRBJ2-1; TRBD2 matches 15 bases. CDR1 and CDR2 from the germline V gene are SGHRS and YFSETQ. This CDR3 is 16 amino acids long. V gave up 4 bases and J gave up 10 bases; unmatched junction bases: 9. CDR3 sequence reads: CASSPEGLAGGGEQFF. In DNA form, the CDR3 reads TGCGCCAGCAGCCCGGAGGGACTAGCGGGAGGTGGAGAGCAGTTCTTC.

The gene calls are TRBV9 and TRBJ2-1, with 14 bases fitting TRBD2. This CDR3 has 16 residues. V gave up 4 bases and J gave up 9 bases; unmatched junction bases: 9. The germline CDR1 and CDR2 sequences are SGDLS and YYNGEE. CDR3 sequence reads: CASSIGGLAGVGEQFF. The CDR3 DNA is TGTGCCAGCAGCATCGGGGGACTAGCGGGAGTGGGTGAGCAGTTCTTC.

CDR3 nucleotide sequence: TGTGCCAGCAGGTTAGAGTTTTTCAGGGGAGATGAGCAGTTCTTC. Translated, it gives CASRLEFFRGDEQFF. The V call is TRBV28, the J call TRBJ2-1; TRBD1 might be the D (6 bases). Germline CDR1 is MDHEN and CDR2 is SYDVKM. V was clipped by 6 bases and J by 8 bases, with 20 bases between them. CDR3 size: 15 residues.

The chain employs TRBV19 and TRBJ1-1; a possible D gene is TRBD1 (5 bases). This CDR3 is 14 amino acids long. Germline V lookup: CDR1 LNHDA, CDR2 SQIVND (reference sequence). Between the trimmed V and J ends, which lost 0 bases and 5 bases, there was a span of 10 bases. The CDR3 DNA follows: TGTGCCAGTAGTATAGATGTGGGGGGAACTGAAGCTTTCTTT. As protein: CASSIDVGGTEAFF.

This clone turned up a few times. The rearrangement uses TRBV18 and TRBJ2-2; D call uncertain. Trimming removed 0 bases from V and 4 bases from J, with 6 bases in between. Per germline, CDR1 KGHSH and CDR2 LQKENI. The CDR3 sequence is 14 residues long. As DNA, the CDR3 is TGTGCCAGCTCACCACCGCCGGGCACCGGGGAGCTGTTTTTT. Its translation: CASSPPPGTGELFF.

This chain connects TRBV28 to TRBJ2-7, with D perhaps matching TRBD1 (5 bases). The germline V and J ends were trimmed by 6 bases and 3 bases, with 12 bases remaining between them. Germline lookup yields CDR1 MDHEN and CDR2 SYDVKM. The length of the CDR3 is 13 residues. The CDR3 DNA is TGTGCCAGCAGCAACAGGATCGGCTACGAGCAGTACTTC. Amino acids: CASSNRIGYEQYF.

This sequence joins TRBV28 and TRBJ2-1; TRBD2 matches at 8 bases. With V trimmed by 8 bases and J by 2 bases, 5 bases remained unmatched. CDR1 is MDHEN and CDR2 is SYDVKM in the germline V gene. The CDR3 totals 14 residues. The chain's CDR3 is CASRAGVTYNEQFF. The CDR3 coding sequence is TGTGCCAGCCGAGCGGGAGTAACCTACAATGAGCAGTTCTTC.

This clone turned up a few times. The gene calls are TRBV4-2 and TRBJ2-1; TRBD1 might be the D (5 bases). CDR3 length: 15 amino acids. V was pared by 4 bases and J by 6 bases, with 16 bases between. From germline, CDR1 is LGHNA and CDR2 YNFKEQ. The chain's CDR3 is CASSPTGARGNEQFF. The DNA of the CDR3 is TGTGCCAGCAGCCCTACTGGGGCTAGGGGCAATGAGCAGTTCTTC.

This clone has just a few counts. The chain carries TRBV6-6 and TRBJ2-2; TRBD2 is a possible D gene (5 bases). CDR1 is MNHNY, CDR2 SVGAGI, per germline (reference sequence). This CDR3 is built from 12 residues. V lost 8 bases and J 6 bases, leaving 10 bases between the germline ends. CDR3 bases: TGTGCCAGCTTGACCGGGGCCGGGGAGCTGTTTTTT. Its protein is CASLTGAGELFF.

The V call is TRBV7-2, the J call TRBJ2-7; 8 nucleotides line up with TRBD1. The CDR3 is 15 residues long. From germline, CDR1 is SGHTA and CDR2 FQGNSA. After removal of 5 bases from V and 2 bases from J, the junction contained 8 bases not matched to a gene. The CDR3 sequence is CASSLRQGITYEQYF. The CDR3 DNA follows: TGTGCCAGCAGCCTTCGACAGGGGATAACCTACGAGCAGTACTTC.

The chain couples TRBV5-1 to TRBJ2-3; 7 nucleotides match TRBD2. Unmatched junction bases numbered 5, after V lost 4 bases and J lost 6 bases. This CDR3 region has 13 residues. Germline assignment: CDR1 SGHRS and CDR2 YFSETQ. In DNA, the CDR3 is TGCGCCAGCAGCAACCGGGGGGATGATACGCAGTATTTT. Encoded protein: CASSNRGDDTQYF.

In this sample, this clone turned up once. The rearrangement uses TRBV11-2 and TRBJ2-7, with 11 bases that match TRBD2. Germline assignment: CDR1 SGHAT and CDR2 FQNNGV. With 5 bases clipped from V and 1 base from J, the junction kept 7 bases outside the gene matches. The CDR3 is 16 residues long. The DNA of the CDR3 is TGTGCCAGCAGCGTTAGGACTAGCGGGTCTTCCTACGAGCAGTACTTC. Protein product: CASSVRTSGSSYEQYF.

The genes are TRBV5-1 and TRBJ2-5, with 8 bases identical to TRBD2. TRBJ2-7 explains the end of the DNA better; the J call may be wrong. The CDR3 covers 16 residues. Germline CDR1 is SGHRS and CDR2 is YFSETQ. The CDR3: CASSLVGGSGNYEQYF. CDR3 nucleotides: TGCGCCAGCAGCTTGGTCGGTGGTAGCGGGAACTACGAGCAGTACTTC.

The chain combines TRBV5-1 with TRBJ2-1, with 8 bases that match TRBD1. From germline, CDR1 is SGHRS and CDR2 YFSETQ. CDR3 length: 15 amino acids. Losses at the gene ends were 5 bases for V and 4 bases for J; bases not matched to a gene: 8. Here the CDR3 reads CASSDRQGQYNEQFF. The CDR3 nucleotides read TGCGCCAGCAGTGATAGACAGGGGCAATACAATGAGCAGTTCTTC.

This clone has only a few counts. The gene calls are TRBV28 and TRBJ2-1, with TRBD1 identical over 8 bases. Trimming took 7 bases from V and 9 from J; bases not matched to a gene: 8. CDR1 MDHEN and CDR2 SYDVKM come from the germline V gene. This CDR3 spans 13 amino acids. In DNA, the CDR3 is TGTGCCAGCAAGAGACAGGGGCTTGGTGAGCAGTTCTTC. Protein sequence: CASKRQGLGEQFF.

The rearrangement joins TRBV6-5 to TRBJ2-3, with 9 bases identical to TRBD1. Germline V gene lookup returns CDR1 MNHEY and CDR2 SVGAGI. The CDR3 sequence is 14 residues long. V lost 8 bases, J lost 3 bases, and 6 bases stayed unmatched. CDR3: CASGDRGRTDTQYF. The CDR3 DNA sequence: TGTGCCAGCGGTGACAGGGGGAGGACAGATACGCAGTATTTT.

The chain joins TRBV7-9 to TRBJ2-1, with D perhaps matching TRBD1 (5 bases). Germline lookup yields CDR1 SEHNR and CDR2 FQNEAQ (reference sequence). CDR3 length: 16 residues. V was pared by 5 bases and J by 0 bases, with 14 bases between. CDR3 protein: CASSTQQASSYNEQFF. The CDR3 DNA follows: TGTGCCAGCAGCACACAACAGGCCAGCTCCTACAATGAGCAGTTCTTC.

The sample holds a few counts of this clone. V usage is TRBV5-1 and J usage is TRBJ1-1; D call uncertain. CDR1 and CDR2 from the germline V gene are SGHRS and YFSETQ. CDR3 length: 12 residues. Trimming took off 0 bases at V and 7 bases at J, with 7 bases between the two ends. The CDR3, as DNA: TGCGCCAGCAGCTTGGGGGCAGGTGAAGCTTTCTTT. Its translation: CASSLGAGEAFF.

The V and J genes are TRBV5-6 and TRBJ1-5; a possible D gene is TRBD1 (5 bases). Trimming shortened V by 4 bases and J by 0 bases, and 14 bases separated the two germline ends. The CDR3 extends over 16 amino acids. Germline loops: CDR1 SGHDT, CDR2 YYEEEE. Written as DNA, the CDR3 is TGTGCCAGCAGCCTTGGGGCGGGGGATAGCAATCAGCCCCAGCATTTT. Its translation is CASSLGAGDSNQPQHF.

In this sample, this clone turned up a few times. This chain uses TRBV5-1 with TRBJ2-7; 11 nucleotides align to TRBD1. There are 13 residues in the CDR3. The germline gives CDR1 SGHRS, CDR2 YFSETQ. V shed 3 bases and J 7 bases; nucleotides not matched to a gene: 3. For the CDR3, the DNA is TGCGCCAGCAGCTATGGGACAGGGGGTGAGCAGTACTTC. Translated: CASSYGTGGEQYF.

Remarks on this clone: No conserved phenylalanine or tryptophan ends this CDR3, so it is likely a read error. The DNA is left out, because the CDR3 cannot be placed on it with certainty; the CDR3 is given as TCRdb lists it. The CDR3 reads CASSPGQGAHVLN. This rearrangement joins TRBV18 to TRBJ1-2; no DNA check was done on the table's D call, TRBD1. Germline V gives CDR1 KGHSH, CDR2 LQKENI. The CDR3 totals 13 residues, both ends included.

As to this clone: One end of the junction does not line up with germline, which may come from a read error. The rearrangement uses TRBV5-1 and TRBJ2-5; 8 positions match TRBD1. This CDR3 contains 16 residues. Germline-derived CDR1 and CDR2 are SGHRS and YFSETQ. The CDR3 DNA reads TGCGCCAGCAGCTTGGTTCTTGGACAGGGTCAAGGGACCCAGTACTTC. Protein: CASSLVLGQGQGTQYF.

The chain recombines TRBV19 with TRBJ2-1; a weak D match, TRBD2 (6 bases). In germline, CDR1 is LNHDA, CDR2 SQIVND (reference sequence). Deletions cut 1 base from V and 2 bases from J, with 12 bases between. This CDR3 is built from 16 residues. The CDR3 protein is CASSIGAGRTYNEQFF. The CDR3 DNA is TGTGCCAGTAGTATAGGGGCGGGGAGGACCTACAATGAGCAGTTCTTC.

The gene calls are TRBV10-3 and TRBJ2-7; possible D gene TRBD1, 6 bases. Germline V gene sequence: CDR1 ENHRY, CDR2 SYGVKD. This CDR3 contains 14 residues. Trimming left V 5 bases short and J 2 bases short, with 13 bases between. The CDR3 region has the DNA TGTGCCATCAGTCCTCGACAGGAAACCTACGAGCAGTACTTC. Translating gives CAISPRQETYEQYF.

V gene TRBV6-6 combines with J gene TRBJ2-3; 14 nucleotides line up with TRBD2. J lost 3 bases, V lost 6 bases, and 5 bases had no gene match. The CDR3 loop spans 16 amino acids. Germline lookup yields CDR1 MNHNY and CDR2 SVGAGI (reference sequence). CDR3 DNA: TGTGCCAGCAGCCCCCGACTAGCGGGAGGGACAGATACGCAGTATTTT. It encodes CASSPRLAGGTDTQYF.